This T cell receptor beta chain originates from a study of human T cells and chemical hapten exposure. Specified time point: patch test 2, 6 weeks after DPC sensitization. Stated treatment: therapeutic diphenylcyclopropenone sensitization with weekly scalp DPC. Blood draws came first, before each patch test. Per germline, CDR1 MNHEY and CDR2 SVGAGI. CDR3 length: 13 amino acids. V dropped 4 bases and J dropped 14; count of bases not matched to a gene: 11. TCRdb used MiXCR to reprocess the RACE reads, holding one entry per CDR3 protein. The top ten clones hold roughly 2% of a sample with 85,000 to 100,000 distinct CDR3 sequences, about 10% of them seen once.

The sample in question was whole blood, obtained in connection with sensitization to the hapten diphenylcyclopropenone (DPC). This clonotype originated in a middle-aged man with alopecia areata. Some clones in this sample may be carry-over from other donors' samples. V and J are TRBV6-5 and TRBJ2-1; 7 nucleotides line up with TRBD1. CDR3 DNA: TGTGCCAGCAGTTCCCCCCCAGGGGGACGGGAGTTCTTC. Translating it yields CASSSPPGGREFF.